This T cell receptor beta chain is drawn from a study of shared clonotypes between healthy human individuals. Study-level points and caveats: A handful of donors held around 5% of naive CD4 clonotypes in common. Compared with memory subsets, naive subsets generally had larger estimated richness.

Measured with immunoSEQ multiplex PCR; TCRdb has only the in-frame clones, and not every one. The sample has approximately 1.5 million clones, 95% to 99% seen once. A CD45RA-negative memory subset and a CD45RA+ naive subset were separated from the CD4+ cells. In the case of this clone: Its specificity is not known.

The germline V gene encodes CDR1 LNHDA and CDR2 SQIVND (reference sequence). Trimming stripped 4 bases from V and 3 bases from J, with 13 bases between. The CDR3 contains 14 residues. The J gene is TRBJ2-7, the V gene TRBV19; perhaps TRBD2 as D (5 bases). The sequenced sample was naive CD4+ T cells sorted from blood. Subset in this sample: CD45RA+ positively selected. This clonotype originated in a man between 25 and 39 years old in good health. CDR3 sequence reads: CASSTPGELYEQYF. The CDR3 DNA is TGTGCCAGTAGTACCCCCGGGGAACTCTACGAGCAGTACTTC.